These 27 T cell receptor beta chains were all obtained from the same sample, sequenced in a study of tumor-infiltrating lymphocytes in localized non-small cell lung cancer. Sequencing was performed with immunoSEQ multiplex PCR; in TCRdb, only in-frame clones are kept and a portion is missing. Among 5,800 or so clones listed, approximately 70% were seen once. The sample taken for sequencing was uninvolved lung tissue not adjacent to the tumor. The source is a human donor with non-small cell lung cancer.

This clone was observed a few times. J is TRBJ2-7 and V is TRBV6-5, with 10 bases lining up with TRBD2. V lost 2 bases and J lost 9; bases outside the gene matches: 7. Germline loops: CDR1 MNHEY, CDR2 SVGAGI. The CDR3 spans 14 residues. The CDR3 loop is CASSYGLAGVRQYF. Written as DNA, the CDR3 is TGTGCCAGCAGTTACGGGCTAGCGGGAGTCCGGCAGTACTTC.

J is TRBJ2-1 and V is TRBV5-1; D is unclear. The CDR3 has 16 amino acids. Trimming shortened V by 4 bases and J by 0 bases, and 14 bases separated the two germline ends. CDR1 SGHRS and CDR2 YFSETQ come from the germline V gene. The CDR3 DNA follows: TGCGCCAGCAGCCCGCTTGGGCCTCACTCCTACAATGAGCAGTTCTTC. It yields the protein CASSPLGPHSYNEQFF.

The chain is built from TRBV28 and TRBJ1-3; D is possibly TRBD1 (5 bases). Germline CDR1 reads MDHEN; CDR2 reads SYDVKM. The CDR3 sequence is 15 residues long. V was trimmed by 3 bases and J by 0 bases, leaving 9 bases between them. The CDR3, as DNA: TGTGCCAGCAGTTTCCTGGGGGGCTCTGGAAACACCATATATTTT. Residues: CASSFLGGSGNTIYF.

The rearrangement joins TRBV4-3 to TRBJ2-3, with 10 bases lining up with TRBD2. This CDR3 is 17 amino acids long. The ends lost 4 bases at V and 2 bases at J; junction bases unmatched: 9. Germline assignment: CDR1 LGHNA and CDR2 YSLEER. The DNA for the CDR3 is TGCGCCAGCAGCCGGACCGCCGGGACTAGCGCCACAGATACGCAGTATTTT. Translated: CASSRTAGTSATDTQYF.

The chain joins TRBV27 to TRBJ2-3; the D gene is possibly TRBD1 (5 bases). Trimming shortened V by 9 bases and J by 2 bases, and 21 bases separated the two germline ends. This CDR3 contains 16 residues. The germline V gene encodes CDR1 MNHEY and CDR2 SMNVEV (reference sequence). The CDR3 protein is CASSRNDRLTTDTQYF. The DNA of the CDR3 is TGTGCCAGTTCCAGAAACGACAGACTTACCACAGATACGCAGTATTTT.

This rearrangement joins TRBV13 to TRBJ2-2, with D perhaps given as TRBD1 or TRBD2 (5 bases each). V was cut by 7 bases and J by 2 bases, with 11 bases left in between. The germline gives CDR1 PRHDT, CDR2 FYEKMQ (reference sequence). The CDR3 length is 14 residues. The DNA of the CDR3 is TGTGCCAGCAAGAGCGGACACAACACCGGGGAGCTGTTTTTT. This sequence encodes CASKSGHNTGELFF.

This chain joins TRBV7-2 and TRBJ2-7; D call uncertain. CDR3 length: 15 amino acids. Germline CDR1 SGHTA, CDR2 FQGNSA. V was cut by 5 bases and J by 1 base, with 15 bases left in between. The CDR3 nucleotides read TGTGCCAGCAGCCTCGAAACCGTCTCTTCCTACGAGCAGTACTTC. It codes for CASSLETVSSYEQYF.

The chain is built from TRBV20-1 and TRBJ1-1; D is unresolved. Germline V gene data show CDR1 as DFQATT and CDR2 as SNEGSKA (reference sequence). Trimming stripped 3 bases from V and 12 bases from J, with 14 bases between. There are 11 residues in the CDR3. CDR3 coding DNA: TGCAGTGCTAGTAGTTTGAGGGCATCTTTCTTT. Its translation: CSASSLRASFF.

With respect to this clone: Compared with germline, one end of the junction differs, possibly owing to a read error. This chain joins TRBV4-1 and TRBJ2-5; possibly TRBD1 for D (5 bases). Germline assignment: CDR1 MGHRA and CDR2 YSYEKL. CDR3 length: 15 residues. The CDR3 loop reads CASSQDGTGQETQYF. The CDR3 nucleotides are TGCGCTAGCAGCCAAGATGGTACAGGCCAAGAGACCCAGTACTTC.

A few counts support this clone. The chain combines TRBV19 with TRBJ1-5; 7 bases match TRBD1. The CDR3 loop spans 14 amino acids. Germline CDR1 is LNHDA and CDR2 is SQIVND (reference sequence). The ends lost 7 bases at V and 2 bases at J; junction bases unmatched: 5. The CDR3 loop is CASNWGTGNQPQHF. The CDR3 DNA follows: TGTGCCAGTAATTGGGGGACAGGCAATCAGCCCCAGCATTTT.

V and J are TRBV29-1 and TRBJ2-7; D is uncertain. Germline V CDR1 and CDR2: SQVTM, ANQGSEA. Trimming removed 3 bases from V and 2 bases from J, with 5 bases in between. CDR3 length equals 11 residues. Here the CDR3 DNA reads TGCAGCGTTGACGACACCTACGAGCAGTACTTC. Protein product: CSVDDTYEQYF.

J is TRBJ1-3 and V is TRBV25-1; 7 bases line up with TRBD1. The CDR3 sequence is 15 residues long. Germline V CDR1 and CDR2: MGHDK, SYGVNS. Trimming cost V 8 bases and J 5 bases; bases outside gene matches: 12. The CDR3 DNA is TGTGCCAGCGAAAGAAAGACAGGGCACCGAAACACCATATATTTT. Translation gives CASERKTGHRNTIYF.

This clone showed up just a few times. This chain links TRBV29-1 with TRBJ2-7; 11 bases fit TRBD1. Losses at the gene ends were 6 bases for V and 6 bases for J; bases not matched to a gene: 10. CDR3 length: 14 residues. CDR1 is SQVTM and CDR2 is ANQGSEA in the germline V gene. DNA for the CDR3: TGCAGCGTGATTGGGACAGGGGGTCCTTTCGAGCAGTACTTC. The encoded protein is CSVIGTGGPFEQYF.

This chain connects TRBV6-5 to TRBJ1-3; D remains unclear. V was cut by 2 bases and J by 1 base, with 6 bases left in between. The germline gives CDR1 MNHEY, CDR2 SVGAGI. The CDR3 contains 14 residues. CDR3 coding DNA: TGTGCCAGCAGTTACGAGGTGTCTGGAAACACCATATATTTT. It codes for CASSYEVSGNTIYF.

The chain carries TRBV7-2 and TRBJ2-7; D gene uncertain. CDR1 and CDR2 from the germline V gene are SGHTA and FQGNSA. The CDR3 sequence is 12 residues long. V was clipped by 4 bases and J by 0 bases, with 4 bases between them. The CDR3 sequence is CASSSTSYEQYF. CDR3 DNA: TGTGCCAGCAGCTCCACCTCCTACGAGCAGTACTTC.

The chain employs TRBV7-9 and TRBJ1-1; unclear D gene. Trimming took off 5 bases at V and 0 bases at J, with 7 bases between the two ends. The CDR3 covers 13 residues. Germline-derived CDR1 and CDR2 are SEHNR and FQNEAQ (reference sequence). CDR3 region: CASSTDLNTEAFF. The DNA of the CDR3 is TGTGCCAGCAGCACGGACCTGAACACTGAAGCTTTCTTT. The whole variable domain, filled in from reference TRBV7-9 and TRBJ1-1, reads DTGVSQNPRHKITKRGQNVTFRCDPISEHNRLYWYRQTLGQGPEFLTYFQNEAQLEKSRLLSDRFSAERPKGSFSTLEIQRTEQGDSAMYLCASSTDLNTEAFFGQGTRLTVV.

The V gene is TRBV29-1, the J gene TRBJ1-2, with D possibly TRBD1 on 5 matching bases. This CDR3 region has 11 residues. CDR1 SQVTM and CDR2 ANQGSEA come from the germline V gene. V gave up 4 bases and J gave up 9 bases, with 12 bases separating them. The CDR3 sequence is CSVGDSRRYTF. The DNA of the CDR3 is TGCAGCGTTGGTGACAGTCGGCGCTACACCTTC.

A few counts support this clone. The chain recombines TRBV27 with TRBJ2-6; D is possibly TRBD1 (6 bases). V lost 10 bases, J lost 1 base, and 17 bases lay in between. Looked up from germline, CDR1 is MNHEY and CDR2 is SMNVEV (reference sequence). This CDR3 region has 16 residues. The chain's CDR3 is CATGDRTLSGANVLTF. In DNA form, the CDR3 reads TGTGCCACAGGCGACAGGACCCTTTCTGGGGCCAACGTCCTGACTTTC.

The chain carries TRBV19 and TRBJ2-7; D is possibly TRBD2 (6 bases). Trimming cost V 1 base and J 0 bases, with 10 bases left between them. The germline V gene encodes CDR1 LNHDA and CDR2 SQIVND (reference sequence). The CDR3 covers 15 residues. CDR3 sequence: CASSIAGSGSYEQYF. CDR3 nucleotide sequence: TGTGCCAGTAGTATAGCGGGTAGCGGCTCCTACGAGCAGTACTTC.

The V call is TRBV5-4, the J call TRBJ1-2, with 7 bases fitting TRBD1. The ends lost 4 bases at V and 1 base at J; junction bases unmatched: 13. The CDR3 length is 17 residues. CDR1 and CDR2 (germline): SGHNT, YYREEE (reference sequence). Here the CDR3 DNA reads TGTGCCAGCAGCCGAGGGACAGTCGAGGGATTTAACTATGGCTACACCTTC. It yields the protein CASSRGTVEGFNYGYTF.

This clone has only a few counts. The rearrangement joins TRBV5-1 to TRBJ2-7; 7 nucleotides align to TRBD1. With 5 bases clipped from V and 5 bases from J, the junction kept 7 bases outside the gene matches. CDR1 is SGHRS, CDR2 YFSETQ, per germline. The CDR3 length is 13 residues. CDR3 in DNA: TGCGCCAGCAGGAAACAGGGGTGGCACGAGCAGTACTTC. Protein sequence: CASRKQGWHEQYF.

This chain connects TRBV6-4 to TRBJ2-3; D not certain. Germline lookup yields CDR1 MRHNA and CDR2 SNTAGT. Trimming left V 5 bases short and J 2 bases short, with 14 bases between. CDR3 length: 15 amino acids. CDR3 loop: CASSPGEADTDTQYF. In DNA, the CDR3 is TGTGCCAGCAGTCCTGGGGAAGCTGACACAGATACGCAGTATTTT.

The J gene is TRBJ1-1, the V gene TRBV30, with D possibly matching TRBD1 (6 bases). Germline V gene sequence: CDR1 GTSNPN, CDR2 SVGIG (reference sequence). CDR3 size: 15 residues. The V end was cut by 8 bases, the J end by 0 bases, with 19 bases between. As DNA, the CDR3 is TGTGCCAGCGATCGGGGGGGCGCGATGAACACTGAAGCTTTCTTT. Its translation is CASDRGGAMNTEAFF.

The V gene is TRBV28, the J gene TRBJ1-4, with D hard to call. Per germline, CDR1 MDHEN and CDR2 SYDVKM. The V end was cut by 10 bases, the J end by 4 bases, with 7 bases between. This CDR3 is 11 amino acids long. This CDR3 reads CATKSNEKLFF. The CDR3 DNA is TGTGCCACCAAAAGTAATGAAAAACTGTTTTTT.

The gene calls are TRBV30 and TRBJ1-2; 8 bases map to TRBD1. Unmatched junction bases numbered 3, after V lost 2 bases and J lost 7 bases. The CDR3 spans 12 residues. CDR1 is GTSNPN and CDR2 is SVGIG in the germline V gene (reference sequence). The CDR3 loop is CAWSQGAVGYTF. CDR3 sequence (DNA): TGTGCCTGGAGTCAGGGGGCGGTTGGCTACACCTTC.

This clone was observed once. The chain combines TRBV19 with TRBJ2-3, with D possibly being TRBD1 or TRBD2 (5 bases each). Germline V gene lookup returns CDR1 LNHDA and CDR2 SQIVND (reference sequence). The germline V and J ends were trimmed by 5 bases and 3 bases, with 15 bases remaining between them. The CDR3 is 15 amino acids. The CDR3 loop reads CASSAGSLRTDTQYF. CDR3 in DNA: TGTGCCAGTAGTGCAGGGAGCTTACGGACAGATACGCAGTATTTT.

The CDR3 loop reads CATSSSRNEQFF. CDR3 DNA: TGCGCCACCTCCTCAAGTAGAAATGAGCAGTTCTTC. This chain joins TRBV4-1 and TRBJ2-1, with D unresolved. The CDR3 covers 12 residues. Looked up from germline, CDR1 is MGHRA and CDR2 is YSYEKL. V lost 10 bases and J lost 7, with 14 bases in between.